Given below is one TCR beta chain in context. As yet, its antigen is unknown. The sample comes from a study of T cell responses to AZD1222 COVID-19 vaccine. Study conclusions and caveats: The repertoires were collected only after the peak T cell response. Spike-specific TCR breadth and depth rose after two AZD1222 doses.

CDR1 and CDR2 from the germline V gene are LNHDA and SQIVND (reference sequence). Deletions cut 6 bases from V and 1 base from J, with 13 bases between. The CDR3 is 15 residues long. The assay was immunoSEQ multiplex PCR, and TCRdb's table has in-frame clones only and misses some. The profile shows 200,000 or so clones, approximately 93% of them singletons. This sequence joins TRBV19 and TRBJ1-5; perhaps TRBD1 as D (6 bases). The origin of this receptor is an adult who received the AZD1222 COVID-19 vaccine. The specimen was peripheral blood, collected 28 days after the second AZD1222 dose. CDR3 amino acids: CASSPRDRSNQPQHF. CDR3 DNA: TGTGCCAGTAGCCCCCGAGACAGGAGCAATCAGCCCCAGCATTTT.